This T cell receptor beta chain is from a study of regulatory T cells in long-lasting Graves disease. About the study: For under 3 months, newly diagnosed Graves' patients had been taking antithyroid drugs. Overall study results and limits: Researchers examined only peripheral blood and not thyroid tissue.

Time point reported: newly diagnosed GD, antithyroid drugs for less than 3 months. PBMC-derived RNA was used for the TCR library. This clonotype was recorded at least ten times. Its antigen is as yet unknown. This CDR3 spans 14 amino acids. The V end was cut by 2 bases, the J end by 5 bases, with 9 bases between. Germline loops: CDR1 PRHDT, CDR2 FYEKMQ (reference sequence). Arm-PCR of CDR3 regions and iRepertoire HTBI primers were the basis on which TCR beta libraries were built. One entry per CDR3 protein results from TCRdb running MiXCR on the multiplex PCR reads. The sample lists roughly 500,000 distinct CDR3 sequences; less than 15% were seen once. The sample was also reused in another study, on T cells in Graves' hyperthyroidism and ophthalmopathy. That study reports: Most thyroid clonotypes expanded above 0.001 appeared in blood too.

The input for sequencing was peripheral blood mononuclear cells (PBMCs), taken at new diagnosis, from a patient treated with antithyroid drugs. The chain has TRBV13 and TRBJ2-2; TRBD1 is a possible D gene (5 bases). This receptor was taken from a woman aged 50 to 60 with Graves disease. CDR3 sequence (DNA): TGTGCCAGCAGCTTAAGTGCAGGGACCGGGGAGCTGTTTTTT. Amino acid sequence: CASSLSAGTGELFF. Together with reference TRBV13 and TRBJ2-2, the CDR3 gives the full variable domain: AAGVIQSPRHLIKEKRETATLKCYPIPRHDTVYWYQQGPGQDPQFLISFYEKMQSDKGSIPDRFSAQQFSDYHSELNMSSLELGDSALYFCASSLSAGTGELFFGEGSRLTVL.